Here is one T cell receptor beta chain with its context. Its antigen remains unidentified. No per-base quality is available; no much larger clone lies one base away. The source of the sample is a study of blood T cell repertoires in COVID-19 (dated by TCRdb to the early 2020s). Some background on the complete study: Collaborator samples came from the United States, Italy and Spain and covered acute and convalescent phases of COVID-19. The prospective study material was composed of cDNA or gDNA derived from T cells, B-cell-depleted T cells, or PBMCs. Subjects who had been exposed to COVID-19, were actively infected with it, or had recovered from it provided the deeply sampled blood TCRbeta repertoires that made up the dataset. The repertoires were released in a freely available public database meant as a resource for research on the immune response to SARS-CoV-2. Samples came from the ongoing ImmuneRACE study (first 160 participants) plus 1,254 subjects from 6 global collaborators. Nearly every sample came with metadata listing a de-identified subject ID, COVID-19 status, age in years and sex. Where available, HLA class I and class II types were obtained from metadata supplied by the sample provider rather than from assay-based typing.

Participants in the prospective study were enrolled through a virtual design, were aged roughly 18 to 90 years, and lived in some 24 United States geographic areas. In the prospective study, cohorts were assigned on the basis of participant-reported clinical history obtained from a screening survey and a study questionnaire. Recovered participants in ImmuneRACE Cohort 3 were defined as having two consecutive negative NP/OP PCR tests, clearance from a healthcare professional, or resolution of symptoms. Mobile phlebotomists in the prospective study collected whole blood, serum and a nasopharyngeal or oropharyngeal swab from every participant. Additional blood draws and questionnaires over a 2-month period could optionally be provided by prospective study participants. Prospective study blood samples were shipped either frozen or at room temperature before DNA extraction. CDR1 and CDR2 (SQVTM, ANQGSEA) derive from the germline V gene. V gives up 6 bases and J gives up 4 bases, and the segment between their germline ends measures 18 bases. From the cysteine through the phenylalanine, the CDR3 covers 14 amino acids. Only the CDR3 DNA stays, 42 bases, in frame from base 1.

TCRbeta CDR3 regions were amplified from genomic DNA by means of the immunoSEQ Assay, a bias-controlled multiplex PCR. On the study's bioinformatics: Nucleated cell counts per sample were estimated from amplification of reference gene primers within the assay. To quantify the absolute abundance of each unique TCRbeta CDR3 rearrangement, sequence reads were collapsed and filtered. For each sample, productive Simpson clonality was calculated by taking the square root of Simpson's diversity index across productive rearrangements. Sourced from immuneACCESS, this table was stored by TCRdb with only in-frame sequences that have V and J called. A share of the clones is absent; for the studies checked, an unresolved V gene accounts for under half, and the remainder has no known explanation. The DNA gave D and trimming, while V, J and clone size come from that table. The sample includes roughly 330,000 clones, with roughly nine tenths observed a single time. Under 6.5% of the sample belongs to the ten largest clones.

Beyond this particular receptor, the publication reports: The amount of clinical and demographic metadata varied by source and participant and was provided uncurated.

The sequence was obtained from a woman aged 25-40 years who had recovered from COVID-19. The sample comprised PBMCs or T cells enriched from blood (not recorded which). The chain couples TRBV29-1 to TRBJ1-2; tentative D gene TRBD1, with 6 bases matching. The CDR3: CSVQDRPIAYGYTF. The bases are TGCAGCGTCCAAGACAGGCCGATTGCCTATGGCTACACCTTC.